These 18 T cell receptor beta chains share one sample of origin, sequenced in a study of blood T cell repertoires in COVID-19. Some clones are missing from TCRdb's copy, which holds only in-frame ones; the method was immunoSEQ multiplex PCR. The repertoire holds around 200,000 clones, with roughly 89% as singletons. Sequencing was carried out using PBMCs or T cells enriched from blood (not recorded which). Source of these receptors: a woman in her 40s with acute COVID-19.

This chain links TRBV2 with TRBJ1-3; perhaps TRBD1 as D (5 bases). The CDR3 is 15 amino acids. CDR1 is SNHLY, CDR2 FYNNEI, per germline. V shed 3 bases and J shed 0 bases, with 9 bases lying between them. This CDR3 reads CASSDQGLSGNTIYF. CDR3 DNA: TGTGCCAGCAGTGATCAGGGTCTCTCTGGAAACACCATATATTTT.

This rearrangement joins TRBV12-3 or TRBV12-4 to TRBJ2-3; D gene ambiguous. The CDR3 spans 12 residues. V lost 4 bases and J lost 6, with 8 bases in between. Here the CDR3 reads CASSSVADTQYF. The CDR3 coding sequence is TGTGCCAGCAGTTCCGTCGCGGATACGCAGTATTTT.

The J gene is TRBJ2-5, the V gene TRBV19; D perhaps matches TRBD1 (5 bases). In germline, CDR1 is LNHDA, CDR2 SQIVND (reference sequence). The CDR3 is 15 residues long. V shed 3 bases and J shed 5 bases, with 16 bases lying between them. CDR3: CASSMAPTGVETQYF. DNA of the CDR3: TGTGCCAGTAGTATGGCCCCAACAGGAGTCGAGACCCAGTACTTC. Full variable domain (remainder filled in from reference TRBV19 and TRBJ2-5): DGGITQSPKYLFRKEGQNVTLSCEQNLNHDAMYWYRQDPGQGLRLIYYSQIVNDFQKGDIAEGYSVSREKKESFPLTVTSAQKNPTAFYLCASSMAPTGVETQYFGPGTRLLVL.

This clone appeared once. The rearrangement uses TRBV6-5 and TRBJ1-5; 9 bases align to TRBD1. Germline trimming cut 6 bases from V and 5 bases from J; bases unmatched to any gene: 5. CDR1 is MNHEY and CDR2 is SVGAGI in the germline V gene. This CDR3 has 14 amino acids. CDR3 nucleotide sequence: TGTGCCAGCAGCCGGGACAGGGTTTATCAGCCCCAGCATTTT. The encoded protein is CASSRDRVYQPQHF.

V gene TRBV28 combines with J gene TRBJ2-1, with 7 bases aligning to TRBD2. V was clipped by 5 bases and J by 9 bases; unmatched bases: 13. The CDR3 contains 15 residues. Per germline, CDR1 MDHEN and CDR2 SYDVKM. CDR3 sequence reads: CASSTRTGTICEQFF. The CDR3, as DNA: TGTGCCAGCAGTACACGTACCGGGACTATATGTGAGCAGTTCTTC.

This sequence joins TRBV5-6 and TRBJ1-6, with D uncertain. The CDR3 is 14 residues long. V gave up 0 bases and J gave up 7 bases, with 8 bases separating them. Per the germline V gene, CDR1 is SGHDT and CDR2 is YYEEEE. CDR3 protein: CASSLGALNSPLHF. CDR3 nucleotides: TGTGCCAGCAGCTTGGGGGCGCTGAATTCACCCCTCCACTTT.

In this sample, this clone turned up a few times. This chain's CDR3 is CASSLVGQDITEAFF. CDR3 nucleotide sequence: TGCGCCAGCAGCTTGGTTGGACAGGACATCACTGAAGCTTTCTTT. J is TRBJ1-1 and V is TRBV5-1; 7 bases are a match to TRBD1. The V segment lost 0 bases and the J segment 4 bases; nucleotides outside the gene matches: 6. CDR1 and CDR2 from the germline V gene are SGHRS and YFSETQ. This CDR3 region has 15 residues. Based on the CDR3 plus reference TRBV5-1 and TRBJ1-1, the full variable domain is KAGVTQTPRYLIKTRGQQVTLSCSPISGHRSVSWYQQTPGQGLQFLFEYFSETQRNKGNFPGRFSGRQFSNSRSEMNVSTLELGDSALYLCASSLVGQDITEAFFGQGTRLTVV.

The gene calls are TRBV19 and TRBJ2-1; D remains unclear. Germline loops: CDR1 LNHDA, CDR2 SQIVND (reference sequence). Trimming removed 0 bases at V and 4 bases at J, with 10 bases between. The CDR3 totals 15 residues. The CDR3 is CASSIESYSYNEQFF. CDR3 nucleotides: TGTGCCAGTAGTATAGAATCTTACTCTTACAATGAGCAGTTCTTC.

The rearrangement links TRBV15 to TRBJ2-7; maybe TRBD2 (5 bases). V gave up 3 bases and J gave up 3 bases, with 18 bases separating them. Germline values: CDR1 LNHNV, CDR2 YYDKDF (reference sequence). CDR3 length equals 16 residues. CDR3 region: CATSRAPGSFLYEQYF. CDR3 nucleotides: TGTGCCACCAGCAGGGCTCCGGGAAGTTTTCTCTACGAGCAGTACTTC.

The V call is TRBV3-1 (or the pseudogene TRBV3-2), the J call TRBJ1-1; unclear D gene. V was trimmed by 0 bases and J by 0 bases, leaving 8 bases between them. The CDR3 spans 15 residues. The germline V gene has CDR1 LGHDT and CDR2 YNNKEL (reference sequence). The CDR3 DNA is TGTGCCAGCAGCCAAGACCCAGGTATGAACACTGAAGCTTTCTTT. Protein: CASSQDPGMNTEAFF.

J is TRBJ2-1 and V is TRBV12-3 or TRBV12-4; 8 bases map to TRBD1. The V gene end was trimmed by 7 bases and the J gene end by 7 bases; junction bases not matched to a gene: 6. The CDR3 loop spans 13 amino acids. CDR3 nucleotide sequence: TGTGCCAGCACCGAGGACAGGGAGAATGAGCAGTTCTTC. Its translation is CASTEDRENEQFF.

The chain links TRBV18 to TRBJ2-7; 11 bases line up with TRBD2. In germline, CDR1 is KGHSH, CDR2 LQKENI. V gave up 6 bases and J gave up 8 bases; unmatched junction bases: 9. This CDR3 region has 14 residues. CDR3 nucleotides: TGTGCCAGCTCCCTCGGGACTAGCGGCCTCCAGCAGTACTTC. As protein: CASSLGTSGLQQYF.

The genes are TRBV30 and TRBJ2-1; 11 nucleotides align to TRBD2. V lost 3 bases and J lost 3; bases outside the gene matches: 7. The CDR3 contains 16 residues. Germline V gives CDR1 GTSNPN, CDR2 SVGIG (reference sequence). Written as DNA, the CDR3 is TGTGCCTGGAGGCCGACTAGCGGGGCCCTCTACAATGAGCAGTTCTTC. Translation gives CAWRPTSGALYNEQFF.

The rearrangement joins TRBV5-1 to TRBJ1-1; D not resolved. The CDR3 contains 13 residues. Germline V gives CDR1 SGHRS, CDR2 YFSETQ. Trimming cost V 3 bases and J 4 bases, with 10 bases left between them. The CDR3 nucleotides are TGCGCCAGCAGCTCGGGGTCGACCACTGAAGCTTTCTTT. Its translation: CASSSGSTTEAFF.

The rearrangement uses TRBV6-5 and TRBJ1-5; D unresolved. The germline V gene encodes CDR1 MNHEY and CDR2 SVGAGI. The CDR3 is 15 amino acids. The V end was cut by 5 bases, the J end by 2 bases, with 13 bases between. The CDR3 DNA reads as TGTGCCAGCAGTACGGGGATAAGCGGCAATCAGCCCCAGCATTTT. Protein sequence: CASSTGISGNQPQHF.

V usage is TRBV27 and J usage is TRBJ1-4; 7 nucleotides align to TRBD1. CDR3 length: 16 amino acids. J gave up 5 bases and V 3 bases, and 9 bases lay outside the gene matches. The V gene's germline CDR1 is MNHEY and CDR2 SMNVEV (reference sequence). The CDR3 spells CASSFSETGINEKLFF. CDR3 sequence (DNA): TGTGCCAGCAGTTTCTCCGAGACAGGGATAAATGAAAAACTGTTTTTT.

The chain's CDR3 is CASSWGGAGEKLFF. For the CDR3, the DNA is TGTGCCAGCAGTTGGGGGGGCGCGGGTGAAAAACTGTTTTTT. The V call is TRBV6-6, the J call TRBJ1-4; maybe TRBD1 (6 bases). The V gene's germline CDR1 is MNHNY and CDR2 SVGAGI (reference sequence). V dropped 4 bases and J dropped 7 bases, with 13 bases sitting between them. CDR3 size: 14 residues.

The rearrangement uses TRBV18 and TRBJ2-3; 11 bases map to TRBD2. Germline loops: CDR1 KGHSH, CDR2 LQKENI. Trimming took 2 bases from V and 1 from J; bases not matched to a gene: 2. The CDR3 contains 16 residues. In DNA form, the CDR3 reads TGTGCCAGCTCACCAGTACTAGCGGGAGGCACAGATACGCAGTATTTT. This codes for CASSPVLAGGTDTQYF.